The 20 T cell receptor beta chains below come from one sample, sequenced in a study of T cell clonality in common variable immunodeficiency. TCRdb's table, derived via immunoSEQ multiplex PCR, lists solely in-frame clones and lacks some. This set yields more than 55,000 clones and no singletons; the top ten hold around 0.8%. Sequencing was performed on peripheral blood mononuclear cells. The source of these receptors is a person aged 18-70 years in good health.

This clone was observed at least ten times. The read falls 3 residues short of the CDR3 end, and the missing part is taken from the germline J gene. The chain joins TRBV5-1 to TRBJ1-4; D is undetermined. This CDR3 is 14 amino acids long. V gave up 0 bases and J gave up 3 bases, with 6 bases separating them. Germline V gene data show CDR1 as SGHRS and CDR2 as YFSETQ. The DNA read from the CDR3 is TGCGCCAGCAGCTTGGACAGTCCTAATGAAAAA. Encoded protein: CASSLDSPNEK. The CDR3 as a whole reads CASSLDSPNEKLFF. The full variable domain, in which reference TRBV5-1 and TRBJ1-4 provide the parts outside the CDR3, is KAGVTQTPRYLIKTRGQQVTLSCSPISGHRSVSWYQQTPGQGLQFLFEYFSETQRNKGNFPGRFSGRQFSNSRSEMNVSTLELGDSALYLCASSLDSPNEKLFFGSGTQLSVL.

This clone appeared many times. Sequencing ends 3 residues short of the CDR3 end; the germline J gene provides the rest. This chain uses TRBV20-1 with TRBJ1-6; D unclear. Germline V CDR1 and CDR2: DFQATT, SNEGSKA (reference sequence). V dropped 0 bases and J dropped 0 bases, with 9 bases sitting between them. The CDR3 is 16 residues long. CDR3 bases read: TGCAGTGCTAGAGATCAACCTACCTCCTATAATTCACCC. This codes for CSARDQPTSYNSP. The whole CDR3 protein reads CSARDQPTSYNSPLHF.

This clone was seen many times. The CDR3 is cut off 3 residues early in the read; its end comes from the germline J gene. This chain links TRBV19 with TRBJ2-2; unclear D gene. V gave up 6 bases and J gave up 3 bases, with 2 bases separating them. The CDR3 is 11 residues long. Germline V gives CDR1 LNHDA, CDR2 SQIVND (reference sequence). The DNA read from the CDR3 is TGTGCCAGTAGCGACACCGGGGAG. Amino acids: CASSDTGE. The CDR3 reads in full as CASSDTGELFF.

This clone came up a few times. Read sequence stops 3 residues before the CDR3 end, and the germline J gene provides the missing end. Other DNA sequences in this specimen translate into the identical CDR3. This sequence joins TRBV30 and TRBJ1-3, with D possibly being TRBD1 (5 bases). The CDR3 spans 13 residues. CDR1 and CDR2 (germline): GTSNPN, SVGIG (reference sequence). CDR3 loop: CAWGGKVPSDIYF. Partial CDR3 DNA: TGTGCCTGGGGGGGGAAGGTACCCAGTGAC. The full variable domain, with the rest looked up from reference TRBV30 and TRBJ1-3, is SQTIHQWPATLVQPVGSPLSLECTVEGTSNPNLYWYRQAAGRGLQLLFYSVGIGQISSEVPQNLSASRPQDRQFILSSKKLLLSDSGFYLCAWGGKVPSDIYFGEGSWLTVV.

In its sample, this clone was seen many times. An end of the junction differs from the germline gene, which may be a read error. Coverage ceases 3 residues before the CDR3 finishes, and the germline J gene fills in the end. This rearrangement joins TRBV4-2 to TRBJ2-3, with TRBD2 matching 10 bases. The CDR3 contains 15 residues. Looked up from germline, CDR1 is LGHNA and CDR2 is YNFKEQ. CDR3 bases read: TGCGCCAGCAGCCTGGGACTAGCGAGCACAGATACG. As protein: CASSLGLASTDT. In full, the CDR3 is CASSLGLASTDTQYF.

This clone was detected many times. The observed sequence ends 3 residues before the CDR3 terminus, with the missing tail filled in from the germline J gene. The chain links TRBV27 to TRBJ2-3; D is perhaps TRBD2 (6 bases). Deletions cut 7 bases from V and 8 bases from J, with 19 bases between. Germline V gene sequence: CDR1 MNHEY, CDR2 SMNVEV (reference sequence). The CDR3 covers 14 residues. Partial CDR3 DNA: TGTGCCAGCACCCGGGACTCCGTCGCCGGTACG. As protein: CASTRDSVAGT. The whole CDR3 sequence is CASTRDSVAGTQYF.

This clone was found many times. Read coverage stops 3 residues before the CDR3 terminus; the germline J gene supplies the remainder. Additional DNA sequences in this sample encode the identical CDR3. The rearrangement uses TRBV20-1 and TRBJ1-2; 9 nucleotides line up with TRBD1. V lost 7 bases, J lost 4 bases, and 7 bases stayed unmatched. CDR1 is DFQATT and CDR2 is SNEGSKA in the germline V gene (reference sequence). This CDR3 comprises 13 residues. The CDR3 bases that were read are TGCAGTGTCCCAACAGGGGGCCTCTATGGC. As protein: CSVPTGGLYG. In full, the CDR3 reads CSVPTGGLYGYTF.

There are many counts of this clone. The read finishes 3 residues shy of the CDR3 end, and the germline J gene is used to complete it. The chain combines TRBV5-4 with TRBJ2-1; maybe TRBD1 (6 bases). Deletions cut 6 bases from V and 2 bases from J, with 18 bases between. The CDR3 loop spans 16 amino acids. From germline, CDR1 is SGHNT and CDR2 YYREEE (reference sequence). Partial CDR3 DNA: TGTGCCAGCACCCTGTTGGGGGCAGGGGCCTACAATGAG. This translates into CASTLLGAGAYNE. The CDR3 as a whole reads CASTLLGAGAYNEQFF.

On this clone itself: Coverage ceases 3 residues before the CDR3 finishes, and the germline J gene fills in the end. The rearrangement uses TRBV30 and TRBJ2-3; D is perhaps TRBD2 (5 bases). Per the germline V gene, CDR1 is GTSNPN and CDR2 is SVGIG (reference sequence). This CDR3 has 15 amino acids. The sequenced CDR3 bases are TGTGCCTGGAGTGTACTAGGGCTACAACAAGAGACG. Translating it yields CAWSVLGLQQET. The whole CDR3 region reads CAWSVLGLQQETQYF.

This clone occurred many times. The read ends 3 residues early relative to the CDR3; the germline J gene fills the gap. The chain has TRBV5-1 and TRBJ1-1, with D hard to call. V was clipped by 0 bases and J by 7 bases, with 10 bases between them. This CDR3 has 13 amino acids. Germline values: CDR1 SGHRS, CDR2 YFSETQ. CDR3 DNA (partial): TGCGCCAGCAGCTTGGATGCGGTTTTTGAA. Amino acids: CASSLDAVFE. The whole CDR3 reads CASSLDAVFEAFF. Drawing the rest from reference TRBV5-1 and TRBJ1-1, the complete variable domain is KAGVTQTPRYLIKTRGQQVTLSCSPISGHRSVSWYQQTPGQGLQFLFEYFSETQRNKGNFPGRFSGRQFSNSRSEMNVSTLELGDSALYLCASSLDAVFEAFFGQGTRLTVV.

This clone was counted many times. Read sequence stops 3 residues before the CDR3 end, and the germline J gene provides the missing end. The V and J genes are TRBV5-4 and TRBJ2-2; the D gene is possibly TRBD1 (5 bases). The CDR3 totals 14 residues. Per germline, CDR1 SGHNT and CDR2 YYREEE (reference sequence). Trimming shortened V by 0 bases and J by 6 bases, and 9 bases separated the two germline ends. CDR3 amino acids: CASSLVEGAGELFF. Partial CDR3 DNA: TGTGCCAGCAGCTTGGTGGAAGGGGCCGGGGAG.

About this clone itself: The CDR3 is cut off 3 residues early in the read; its end comes from the germline J gene. This rearrangement joins TRBV30 to TRBJ2-4, with D possibly matching TRBD2 (5 bases). This CDR3 is built from 14 residues. CDR1 is GTSNPN and CDR2 is SVGIG in the germline V gene (reference sequence). The part of the CDR3 DNA that was read is TGTGCGAGCGAAAGGGTCTTGACTAACTATGGT. Translation: CASERVLTNYG. From start to end, the CDR3 is CASERVLTNYGQYF.

This clone was seen at least ten times. The CDR3 end lies 3 residues beyond the end of the read and is filled in from the germline J gene. The chain carries TRBV30 and TRBJ1-2; the D is unclear. The CDR3 loop spans 12 amino acids. The germline V and J ends were trimmed by 4 bases and 4 bases, with 10 bases remaining between them. Germline V lookup: CDR1 GTSNPN, CDR2 SVGIG (reference sequence). The CDR3 bases that were read are TGTGCCTGGACAGTTGGCTCCTATGGC. This sequence encodes CAWTVGSYG. The whole CDR3 reads CAWTVGSYGYTF.

This clone was seen repeatedly, ten times or more. The CDR3 goes on 3 residues after the read ends, and that part is filled in from the germline J gene. This chain links TRBV20-1 with TRBJ1-4; TRBD1 matches at 9 bases. CDR1 is DFQATT and CDR2 is SNEGSKA in the germline V gene (reference sequence). This CDR3 spans 15 amino acids. CDR3 residues: CSARRTGVGNSPLFF. CDR3 bases read: TGCAGTGCTAGAAGGACAGGGGTAGGTAATTCACCA.

This clone has at least ten counts. The read gets to within 3 residues of the CDR3 end, and the germline J gene fills in the rest. This chain uses TRBV28 with TRBJ2-7; D not resolved. The CDR3 is 12 amino acids. With 5 bases removed from V and 6 bases from J, the gap between germline ends came to 11 bases. Germline CDR1 reads MDHEN; CDR2 reads SYDVKM. Here the CDR3 reads CASSIGSGEQYF. The covered CDR3 bases are TGTGCCAGCAGTATCGGGTCTGGCGAG.

This clone has at least ten counts. With the read ending 3 residues before the CDR3 end, the germline J gene is used to fill in that end. V usage is TRBV19 and J usage is TRBJ2-3, with 12 positions matching TRBD2. This CDR3 spans 18 amino acids. With 3 bases clipped from V and 4 bases from J, the junction kept 11 bases outside the gene matches. Germline V gene data show CDR1 as LNHDA and CDR2 as SQIVND (reference sequence). This CDR3 is CASSIRSSGGALADTQYF. The sequenced CDR3 bases are TGTGCCAGTAGTATCAGGTCTAGCGGGGGGGCCCTCGCAGATACG.

This clone was counted many times. Read data end 3 residues before the CDR3 end; the end is taken from the germline J gene. This chain connects TRBV7-2 to TRBJ2-1, with D possibly being TRBD1 (6 bases). Trimming cost V 3 bases and J 7 bases, with 13 bases left between them. This CDR3 has 14 amino acids. Looked up from germline, CDR1 is SGHTA and CDR2 is FQGNSA. The sequenced CDR3 bases are TGTGCCAGCAGCTTGTTTCAGGGGACGAATGAG. Translated: CASSLFQGTNE. From start to end, the CDR3 is CASSLFQGTNEQFF.

This clone came up many times. The CDR3 end lies 3 residues beyond the end of the read and is filled in from the germline J gene. This chain connects TRBV5-1 to TRBJ1-1, with TRBD1 as a possible D gene (6 bases). The V gene lost 4 bases and the J gene lost 4 bases, with 11 bases spanning the gap. Germline CDR1 is SGHRS and CDR2 is YFSETQ. The CDR3 contains 13 residues. This CDR3 is CASSLEDSTEAFF. Partial CDR3 DNA: TGCGCCAGCAGCCTAGAGGACAGCACTGAA.

This clone was seen many times. The observed sequence ends 3 residues before the CDR3 terminus, with the missing tail filled in from the germline J gene. The chain uses TRBV5-6 and TRBJ1-2; no reliable D call. CDR1 and CDR2 (germline): SGHDT, YYEEEE. The CDR3 consists of 15 residues. Here the CDR3 reads CASSPTMDAYRGYTF. Partial CDR3 DNA: TGTGCCAGCAGTCCGACTATGGACGCTTACCGAGGC.

This clone was counted ten times or more. The sequenced CDR3 bases are TGTGCCTGGACGCGGACTAGCGGGAGTGCAGATACG. Translating gives CAWTRTSGSADT. The full-length CDR3 reads as CAWTRTSGSADTAFF. The V gene is TRBV30, the J gene TRBJ1-1; D not certain. The read halts 3 residues ahead of the CDR3 end, with the missing end drawn from the germline J gene. CDR1 and CDR2 (germline): GTSNPN, SVGIG (reference sequence). The CDR3 loop spans 15 amino acids.